This T cell receptor beta chain was recovered during a study of control samples from healthy donors and cancer patients. Measured with immunoSEQ multiplex PCR; TCRdb has only the in-frame clones, and not every one. The table lists more than 100,000 clones, around 90% of them singletons. The ends were cut back, 0 bases at V and 4 bases at J, with 10 bases in the middle. Germline values: CDR1 SNHLY, CDR2 FYNNEI. This CDR3 has 15 amino acids. This rearrangement joins TRBV2 to TRBJ1-5, with no clear D. Sequenced: blood. This clonotype was obtained from a man between 18 and 29 years old in good health. The CDR3 bases are TGTGCCAGCAGTGAAGCGCTTCGAGGGAATCAGCCCCAGCATTTT. This gives the protein CASSEALRGNQPQHF. Full variable domain (remainder filled in from reference TRBV2 and TRBJ1-5): EPEVTQTPSHQVTQMGQEVILRCVPISNHLYFYWYRQILGQKVEFLVSFYNNEISEKSEIFDDQFSVERPDGSNFTLKIRSTKLEDSAMYFCASSEALRGNQPQHFGDGTRLSIL.